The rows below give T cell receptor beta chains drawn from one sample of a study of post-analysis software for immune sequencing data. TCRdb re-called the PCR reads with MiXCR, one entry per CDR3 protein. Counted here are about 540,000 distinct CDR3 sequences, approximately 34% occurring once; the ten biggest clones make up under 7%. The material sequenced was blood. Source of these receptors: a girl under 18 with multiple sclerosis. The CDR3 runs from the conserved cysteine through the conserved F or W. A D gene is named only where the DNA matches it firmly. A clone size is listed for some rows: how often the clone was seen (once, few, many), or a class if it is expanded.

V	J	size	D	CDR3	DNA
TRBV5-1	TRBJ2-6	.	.	CASSLGGGYGANVLTF	TGCGCCAGCAGCTTGGGTGGAGGGTACGGGGCCAACGTCCTGACTTTC
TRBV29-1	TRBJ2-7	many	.	CSVQGSSYEQYF	TGCAGCGTCCAGGGGAGCTCCTACGAGCAGTACTTC
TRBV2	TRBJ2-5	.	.	CASHGYSETQYF	TGTGCCAGCCATGGCTACTCAGAGACCCAGTACTTC
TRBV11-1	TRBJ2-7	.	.	CASSYTLTGPYEQYF	TGTGCCAGCAGCTATACCCTAACAGGGCCCTACGAGCAGTACTTC
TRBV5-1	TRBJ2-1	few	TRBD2	CASSWMGLAGVNGHEQFF	TGCGCCAGCAGCTGGATGGGACTAGCGGGGGTAAATGGCCATGAGCAGTTCTTC
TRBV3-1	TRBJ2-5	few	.	CASSQDMPGSETQYF	TGTGCCAGCAGCCAAGATATGCCAGGGTCAGAGACCCAGTACTTC
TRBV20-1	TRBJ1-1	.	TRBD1	CSARDGGQTNTEAFF	TGCAGTGCTAGAGATGGGGGACAGACGAACACTGAAGCTTTCTTT
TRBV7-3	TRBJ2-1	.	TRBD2	CASSFGTSLSYNEQFF	TGTGCCAGCAGCTTTGGGACTAGCCTCTCCTACAATGAGCAGTTCTTC
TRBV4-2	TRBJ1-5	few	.	CASSPYGAGDSSNQPQHF	TGTGCCAGCAGCCCTTACGGGGCGGGGGATTCGAGCAATCAGCCCCAGCATTTT
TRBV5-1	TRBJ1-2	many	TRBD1	CASSSKRTGKKSYGYTF	TGCGCCAGCAGCTCAAAACGGACAGGGAAGAAGAGCTATGGCTACACCTTC
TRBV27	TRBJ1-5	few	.	CAAGQTSNQPQHF	TGTGCCGCCGGACAGACTAGCAATCAGCCCCAGCATTTT
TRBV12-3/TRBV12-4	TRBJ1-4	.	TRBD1	CAGRRQGAGEKLFF	TGTGCCGGCAGGAGACAGGGGGCAGGGGAAAAACTGTTTTTT
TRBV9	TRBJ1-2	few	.	CASSPRQHGYGYTF	TGTGCCAGCAGCCCCCGACAGCACGGCTATGGCTACACCTTC
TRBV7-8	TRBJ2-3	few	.	CASSLAVDSLGRTQYF	TGTGCCAGCAGCTTAGCGGTGGACTCCTTAGGGCGTACGCAGTATTTT
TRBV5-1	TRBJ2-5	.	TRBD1	CASSFGQGGGTQYF	TGCGCCAGCAGCTTTGGACAGGGCGGCGGGACCCAGTACTTC
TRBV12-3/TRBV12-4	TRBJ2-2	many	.	CASSPDPGELFF	TGTGCCAGCAGCCCTGATCCCGGGGAGCTGTTTTTT
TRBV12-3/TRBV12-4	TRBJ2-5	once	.	CASSPSVRGLETQYF	TGTGCCAGCAGTCCTAGTGTACGGGGGCTAGAGACCCAGTACTTC
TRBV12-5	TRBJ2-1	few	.	CASGFGREINEQFF	TGTGCTAGTGGCTTCGGTAGGGAAATCAATGAGCAGTTCTTC
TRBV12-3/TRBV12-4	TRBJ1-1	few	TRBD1	CASSFDRDTEAFF	TGTGCCAGCAGTTTTGACAGGGACACTGAAGCTTTCTTT
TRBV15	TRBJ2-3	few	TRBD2	CATRPRGGQTDTQYF	TGTGCCACCAGACCGCGGGGGGGCCAAACAGATACGCAGTATTTT
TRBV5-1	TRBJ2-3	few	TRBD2	CASSLGTSGANTDTQYF	TGCGCCAGCAGCTTGGGCACTAGCGGGGCCAACACAGATACGCAGTATTTT
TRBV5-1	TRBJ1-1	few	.	CASSSENTEAFF	TGCGCCAGCAGTTCGGAGAACACTGAAGCTTTCTTT
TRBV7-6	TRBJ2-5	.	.	CASSLVGAIQETQYF	TGTGCCAGCAGCTTAGTGGGGGCCATCCAAGAGACCCAGTACTTC
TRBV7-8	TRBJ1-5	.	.	CASSFFGGDSNQPQHF	TGTGCCAGCAGCTTTTTTGGAGGGGATAGCAATCAGCCCCAGCATTTT
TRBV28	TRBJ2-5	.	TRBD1	CASNLSGQGRETQYF	TGTGCCAGCAACCTTTCGGGACAGGGGCGAGAGACCCAGTACTTC
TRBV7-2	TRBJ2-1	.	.	CASSPARGYNEQFF	TGTGCCAGCAGCCCCGCCCGGGGGTACAATGAGCAGTTCTTC
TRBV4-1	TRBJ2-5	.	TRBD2	CASSQVQRGRETQYF	TGCGCCAGCAGCCAAGTTCAGCGGGGGAGAGAGACCCAGTACTTC
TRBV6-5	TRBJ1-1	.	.	CASSQVTAGTEAFF	TGCGCCAGCAGTCAAGTTACCGCTGGCACTGAAGCTTTCTTT
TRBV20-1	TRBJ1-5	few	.	CSAWFGSNQPQHF	TGCAGTGCTTGGTTCGGTAGCAATCAGCCCCAGCATTTT
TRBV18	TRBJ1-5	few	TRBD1	CASQSGTDRGGQPQHF	TGTGCCAGCCAATCGGGGACGGACAGGGGAGGGCAGCCCCAGCATTTT
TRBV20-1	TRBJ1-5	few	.	CSARDGENYSNQPQHF	TGCAGTGCTAGAGATGGAGAAAATTATAGCAATCAGCCCCAGCATTTT
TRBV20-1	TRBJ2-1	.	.	CSASGKIQFQFF	TGCAGTGCTAGTGGAAAAATTCAGTTCCAGTTCTTC
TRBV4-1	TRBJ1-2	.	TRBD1	CASSPADREIYGYTF	TGCGCCAGCAGCCCAGCGGACAGGGAGATATATGGCTACACCTTC